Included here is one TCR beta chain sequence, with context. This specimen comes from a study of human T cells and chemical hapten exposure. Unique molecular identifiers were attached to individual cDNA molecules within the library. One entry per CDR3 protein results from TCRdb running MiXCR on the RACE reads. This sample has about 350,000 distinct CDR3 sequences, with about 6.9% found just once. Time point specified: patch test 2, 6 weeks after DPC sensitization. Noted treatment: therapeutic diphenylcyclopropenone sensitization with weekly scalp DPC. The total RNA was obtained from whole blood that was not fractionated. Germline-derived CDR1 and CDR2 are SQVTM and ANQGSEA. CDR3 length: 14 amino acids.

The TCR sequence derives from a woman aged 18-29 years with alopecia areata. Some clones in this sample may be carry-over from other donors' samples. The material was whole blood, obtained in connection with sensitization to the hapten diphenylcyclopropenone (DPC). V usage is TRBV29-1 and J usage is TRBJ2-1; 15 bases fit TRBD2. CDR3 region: CSGIAGTSGGEQFF. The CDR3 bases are TGCAGTGGGATCGCCGGGACTAGCGGGGGGGAGCAGTTCTTC.